The 28 T cell receptor beta chains given below trace back to one sample, sequenced in a study of blood T cell repertoires in COVID-19. Sequenced by immunoSEQ multiplex PCR; TCRdb stores in-frame clones only, minus some. The sample consists of about 200,000 clones, approximately 86% of them appearing once. The sample taken for sequencing was PBMCs or T cells enriched from blood (not recorded which). Receptor source: a middle-aged woman with acute COVID-19.

The V and J genes are TRBV18 and TRBJ2-3; perhaps TRBD2 as D (5 bases). Trimming left V 8 bases short and J 2 bases short, with 17 bases between. The CDR3 runs to 15 residues. Germline assignment: CDR1 KGHSH and CDR2 LQKENI. CDR3 protein: CASTSSFLSTDTQYF. The DNA for the CDR3 is TGTGCCAGCACATCTAGCTTCCTCTCCACAGATACGCAGTATTTT.

This clone was observed a handful of times. The rearrangement links TRBV29-1 to TRBJ2-1, with a possible D match to TRBD2 (5 bases). The ends were cut back, 4 bases at V and 5 bases at J, with 12 bases in the middle. The CDR3 runs 13 residues. CDR1 SQVTM and CDR2 ANQGSEA come from the germline V gene. Here the CDR3 DNA reads TGCAGCGTTGCGCGGCGGGCCGACAATGAGCAGTTCTTC. Translated: CSVARRADNEQFF.

This rearrangement joins TRBV28 to TRBJ2-7, with 9 bases matching TRBD2. Unmatched junction bases numbered 9, after V lost 2 bases and J lost 4 bases. Germline lookup yields CDR1 MDHEN and CDR2 SYDVKM. CDR3 length equals 16 residues. The CDR3 nucleotides are TGTGCCAGCAGTTTAGGAACTCTAGCGGGATTATACGAGCAGTACTTC. Translation: CASSLGTLAGLYEQYF.

The rearrangement joins TRBV5-1 to TRBJ1-6; D is ambiguous. CDR1 is SGHRS, CDR2 YFSETQ, per germline. This CDR3 has 14 residues. Trimming cost V 3 bases and J 10 bases, with 14 bases left between them. The DNA for the CDR3 is TGCGCCAGCAGCTACTTGAGGACGGGGTCACCCCTCCACTTT. Its protein product is CASSYLRTGSPLHF.

The chain joins TRBV25-1 to TRBJ2-1, with D unresolved. The ends were cut back, 3 bases at V and 0 bases at J, with 9 bases in the middle. The CDR3 is 15 amino acids. Germline V gene lookup returns CDR1 MGHDK and CDR2 SYGVNS. The CDR3 DNA reads TGTGCCAGCAGTGATGCGGAGAGCTCCTACAATGAGCAGTTCTTC. Its protein is CASSDAESSYNEQFF.

DNA of the CDR3: TGTGCCAGCTCACCCGGACAGGGCTCCAATGAGCAGTTCTTC. This encodes CASSPGQGSNEQFF. V gene TRBV18 combines with J gene TRBJ2-1, with 8 positions matching TRBD1. V trimming: 3 bases; J trimming: 6 bases; junction bases outside the gene matches: 4. This CDR3 comprises 14 residues. The germline CDR1 and CDR2 sequences are KGHSH and LQKENI.

V gene TRBV6-6 combines with J gene TRBJ1-1; unclear D gene. CDR3 length equals 14 residues. Germline V gene lookup returns CDR1 MNHNY and CDR2 SVGAGI (reference sequence). Trimming left V 2 bases short and J 5 bases short, with 12 bases between. The CDR3 bases are TGTGCCAGCAGTTACAACCACGCGGGAACTGAAGCTTTCTTT. This codes for CASSYNHAGTEAFF.

This chain connects TRBV28 to TRBJ1-2; 9 bases fit TRBD1. V lost 2 bases and J lost 7; bases outside the gene matches: 8. This CDR3 is built from 15 residues. Germline V gives CDR1 MDHEN, CDR2 SYDVKM. This CDR3 is CASSLTGGGSGGYTF. CDR3 DNA sequence: TGTGCCAGCAGTTTAACAGGGGGCGGGTCCGGTGGCTACACCTTC.

The chain is built from TRBV28 and TRBJ2-1; possibly TRBD1 for D (5 bases). The germline V gene has CDR1 MDHEN and CDR2 SYDVKM. The CDR3 spans 13 residues. V shed 6 bases and J shed 9 bases, with 15 bases lying between them. CDR3 sequence: CASSNQGWSEQFF. The CDR3 nucleotides are TGTGCCAGCAGCAACCAGGGTTGGAGTGAGCAGTTCTTC.

V is TRBV4-3 and J is TRBJ2-2; D uncertain. CDR1 LGHNA and CDR2 YSLEER come from the germline V gene. This CDR3 region has 16 residues. The V end lost 0 bases, the J end lost 5 bases, and 13 bases lay between the germline ends. The chain's CDR3 is CASSQELPLTTGELFF. The CDR3, as DNA: TGCGCCAGCAGCCAAGAACTCCCCTTGACTACCGGGGAGCTGTTTTTT.

The rearrangement links TRBV4-2 to TRBJ1-4; 10 nucleotides align to TRBD1. This CDR3 has 14 amino acids. V trimming: 4 bases; J trimming: 7 bases; junction bases outside the gene matches: 3. Germline CDR1 reads LGHNA; CDR2 reads YNFKEQ. This CDR3 reads CASSPRDRGEKLFF. CDR3 DNA sequence: TGTGCCAGCAGCCCCCGGGACAGGGGTGAAAAACTGTTTTTT.

The J gene is TRBJ2-1, the V gene TRBV19; D not resolved. This CDR3 is built from 14 residues. V lost 10 bases and J lost 2, with 15 bases in between. From germline, CDR1 is LNHDA and CDR2 SQIVND (reference sequence). The CDR3 here is CATRSLLAYNEQFF. Here the CDR3 DNA reads TGTGCCACACGGAGCCTCCTCGCCTACAATGAGCAGTTCTTC.

The DNA for the CDR3 is TGCGCCAGCAGCCTATCACAGCCTGGAAACACCATATATTTT. It codes for CASSLSQPGNTIYF. The chain has TRBV4-1 and TRBJ1-3, with unresolved D. This CDR3 contains 14 residues. Germline CDR1 MGHRA, CDR2 YSYEKL. The V end was cut by 4 bases, the J end by 2 bases, with 9 bases between.

The count of this clone is one. The chain recombines TRBV9 with TRBJ2-1, with a weak D call TRBD2 (5 bases). CDR1 is SGDLS and CDR2 is YYNGEE in the germline V gene. V lost 0 bases and J lost 5, with 15 bases in between. CDR3 length: 16 residues. CDR3 DNA: TGTGCCAGCAGCGTAGTGGGCGGGTACCTTGACAATGAGCAGTTCTTC. Protein product: CASSVVGGYLDNEQFF.

This clone was found once. J is TRBJ2-1 and V is TRBV6-5; 10 nucleotides match TRBD1. The CDR3 has 15 amino acids. Germline assignment: CDR1 MNHEY and CDR2 SVGAGI. With V trimmed by 4 bases and J by 8 bases, 8 bases remained unmatched. DNA for the CDR3: TGTGCCAGCAGTTCCCCGGGACAGGGGAAGTATGAGCAGTTCTTC. This sequence encodes CASSSPGQGKYEQFF.

The chain uses TRBV7-9 and TRBJ2-1, with a possible D match to TRBD1 (5 bases). Germline V CDR1 and CDR2: SEHNR, FQNEAQ (reference sequence). Trimming took off 1 base at V and 10 bases at J, with 14 bases between the two ends. This CDR3 spans 14 amino acids. The CDR3 loop reads CASSLGQNSREQFF. The CDR3 DNA is TGTGCCAGCAGCTTAGGACAGAACAGTAGGGAGCAGTTCTTC.

This rearrangement joins TRBV6-5 to TRBJ1-1; weak D call: TRBD1 (6 bases). The V and J ends lost 0 bases and 3 bases respectively, with 11 bases between them. This CDR3 contains 15 residues. The germline CDR1 and CDR2 sequences are MNHEY and SVGAGI. Here the CDR3 reads CASSYSQGRDTEAFF. The CDR3 DNA follows: TGTGCCAGCAGTTACTCCCAGGGGAGGGACACTGAAGCTTTCTTT.

The CDR3 region is CASSPGGVYSNQPQHF. The CDR3 coding sequence is TGTGCCAGCAGCCCCGGGGGGGTGTATAGCAATCAGCCCCAGCATTTT. The chain links TRBV7-9 to TRBJ1-5, with D tentatively TRBD1 (5 bases). This CDR3 has 16 residues. The germline V and J ends were trimmed by 5 bases and 0 bases, with 14 bases remaining between them. Germline CDR1 reads SEHNR; CDR2 reads FQNEAQ (reference sequence).

The chain carries TRBV7-9 and TRBJ2-3; 14 positions agree with TRBD2. V lost 5 bases to trimming and J lost 0 bases; unmatched junction nucleotides: 4. CDR3 length equals 17 residues. Germline V gives CDR1 SEHNR, CDR2 FQNEAQ (reference sequence). CDR3 amino acids: CASSDGTSGGSTDTQYF. The CDR3 DNA sequence: TGTGCCAGCAGCGACGGGACTAGCGGGGGTAGCACAGATACGCAGTATTTT.

The chain employs TRBV3-1 (or the pseudogene TRBV3-2) and TRBJ2-7; D possibly corresponds to TRBD1 (6 bases). The CDR3 spans 14 residues. V was cut by 1 base and J by 2 bases, with 9 bases left in between. The germline V gene has CDR1 LGHDT and CDR2 YNNKEL (reference sequence). The CDR3 loop is CASSQAGEPYEQYF. CDR3 in DNA: TGTGCCAGCAGCCAAGCAGGGGAACCCTACGAGCAGTACTTC.

The rearrangement joins TRBV5-1 to TRBJ2-5; 8 bases agree with TRBD1. Germline V CDR1 and CDR2: SGHRS, YFSETQ. The length of the CDR3 is 16 residues. V shed 1 base and J 5 bases; nucleotides not matched to a gene: 10. CDR3 loop: CASSLRAQGASETQYF. The CDR3 bases are TGCGCCAGCAGCTTGAGGGCGCAGGGGGCGTCGGAGACCCAGTACTTC.

This clone was counted many times. The chain carries TRBV3-1 (or the pseudogene TRBV3-2) and TRBJ1-1; 10 nucleotides line up with TRBD1. The CDR3 is 18 amino acids. CDR1 is LGHDT and CDR2 is YNNKEL in the germline V gene (reference sequence). V gave up 2 bases and J gave up 0 bases; unmatched junction bases: 9. This CDR3 reads CASSQSPGQGRLNTEAFF. CDR3 sequence (DNA): TGTGCCAGCAGCCAATCACCGGGACAGGGGAGACTGAACACTGAAGCTTTCTTT.

The rearrangement joins TRBV7-3 to TRBJ2-7, with 8 bases matching TRBD2. Germline CDR1 SGHTA, CDR2 FQGTGA. The CDR3 contains 14 residues. With 5 bases clipped from V and 5 bases from J, the junction kept 8 bases outside the gene matches. The chain's CDR3 is CASSRSGSFNEQYF. In DNA form, the CDR3 reads TGTGCCAGCAGCCGCAGCGGGAGTTTTAACGAGCAGTACTTC.

The chain carries TRBV24-1 and TRBJ2-3, with 9 nucleotides matching TRBD2. Germline CDR1 and CDR2: KGHDR and SFDVKD. The CDR3 contains 21 residues. V dropped 3 bases and J dropped 3; count of bases not matched to a gene: 21. CDR3 nucleotides: TGTGCCACCAGTGATCCTGGACTAGCGCCCTCCAAACCTGGGGGGACAGATACGCAGTATTTT. This codes for CATSDPGLAPSKPGGTDTQYF.

The J gene is TRBJ2-1, the V gene TRBV11-2, with D perhaps TRBD2 (5 bases). The CDR3 is 17 residues long. CDR1 and CDR2 (germline): SGHAT, FQNNGV. Trimming shortened V by 5 bases and J by 6 bases, and 23 bases separated the two germline ends. The CDR3 spells CASSPRLTDSLPNEQFF. CDR3 DNA: TGTGCCAGCAGCCCCAGACTCACGGACTCCTTGCCCAATGAGCAGTTCTTC.

The V call is TRBV6-2 or TRBV6-3, the J call TRBJ2-3; D might be TRBD2 (5 bases). The CDR3 sequence is 17 residues long. Trimming took off 2 bases at V and 0 bases at J, with 15 bases between the two ends. CDR1 and CDR2 (germline): MNHEY, SVGEGT. CDR3 nucleotides: TGTGCCAGCAGTTACCCCCCTACTAGGTTGAGCACAGATACGCAGTATTTT. It specifies CASSYPPTRLSTDTQYF.

This clone was detected only a few times. The rearrangement uses TRBV2 and TRBJ2-7; no clear D. The V end lost 8 bases, the J end lost 1 base, and 12 bases lay between the germline ends. The germline gives CDR1 SNHLY, CDR2 FYNNEI. CDR3 size: 13 residues. The CDR3 DNA reads TGTGCCAGCTCAGGCCCAGGTTCCTACGAGCAGTACTTC. Encoded protein: CASSGPGSYEQYF.

This chain joins TRBV4-1 and TRBJ2-3; 9 bases are a match to TRBD2. This CDR3 has 15 residues. Germline CDR1 and CDR2: MGHRA and YSYEKL. V was clipped by 9 bases and J by 1 base; unmatched bases: 8. CDR3: CASKLAGDRTDTQYF. The CDR3 DNA reads TGCGCCAGTAAATTAGCGGGAGACCGCACAGATACGCAGTATTTT.